A single sample gave rise to the 10 T cell receptor beta chains below, sequenced in a study of radiotherapy plus CTLA-4 blockade in lung cancer. Clones were sequenced by immunoSEQ multiplex PCR, and TCRdb holds only the in-frame ones, with some missing. This table has approximately 99,000 clones, around 88% appearing once. The sample in question was peripheral blood, obtained from a patient treated with radiotherapy plus ipilimumab. The receptors were sampled from a human donor with non-small cell lung cancer that progressed on radiotherapy plus ipilimumab.

The CDR3 bases are TGCGCCAGCAGACCCGTGTTAGCCTCCTCCCGATTTCAAGAAGCTTTCTTT. As protein: CASRPVLASSRFQEAFF. The V gene is TRBV4-1, the J gene TRBJ1-1, with D hard to call. V was trimmed by 6 bases and J by 8 bases, leaving 28 bases between them. The germline V gene encodes CDR1 MGHRA and CDR2 YSYEKL. The CDR3 extends over 17 amino acids.

CDR3 in amino acids: CSVDIQGTQTQYF. The CDR3 nucleotides read TGCAGCGTTGATATACAGGGGACCCAGACCCAGTACTTC. The chain has TRBV29-1 and TRBJ2-5; 7 bases are shared with TRBD1. The CDR3 consists of 13 residues. Germline V gene sequence: CDR1 SQVTM, CDR2 ANQGSEA. V shed 3 bases, J shed 6 bases, and the junction held 7 bases outside the gene matches.

The rearrangement links TRBV13 to TRBJ1-2; 9 bases are a match to TRBD1. This CDR3 has 13 amino acids. The junction had 6 bases not matched to a gene; V was cut back by 6 bases and J by 7 bases. Germline-derived CDR1 and CDR2 are PRHDT and FYEKMQ (reference sequence). CDR3 amino acids: CASRYRGQSGYTF. DNA for the CDR3: TGTGCCAGCAGGTACAGGGGGCAGAGTGGCTACACCTTC. Based on the CDR3 plus reference TRBV13 and TRBJ1-2, the full variable domain is AAGVIQSPRHLIKEKRETATLKCYPIPRHDTVYWYQQGPGQDPQFLISFYEKMQSDKGSIPDRFSAQQFSDYHSELNMSSLELGDSALYFCASRYRGQSGYTFGSGTRLTVV.

The chain has TRBV6-5 and TRBJ2-1, with D unclear. The CDR3 loop spans 15 amino acids. Germline values: CDR1 MNHEY, CDR2 SVGAGI. V lost 6 bases and J 1 base, leaving 13 bases between the germline ends. The chain's CDR3 is CASSSELGSYNEQFF. The CDR3 DNA is TGTGCCAGCAGCTCGGAGTTGGGTTCCTACAATGAGCAGTTCTTC.

This chain connects TRBV7-9 to TRBJ2-1; 10 bases are a match to TRBD2. V lost 5 bases, J lost 8 bases, and 9 bases stayed unmatched. This CDR3 has 15 amino acids. From germline, CDR1 is SEHNR and CDR2 FQNEAQ (reference sequence). DNA of the CDR3: TGTGCCAGCAGCGTACGGGTAGCGGGAGGAGATGAGCAGTTCTTC. This sequence encodes CASSVRVAGGDEQFF.

CDR3 region: CASTRGPFGQYF. Written as DNA, the CDR3 is TGTGCCAGCACCAGGGGTCCCTTCGGGCAGTACTTC. V and J are TRBV6-1 and TRBJ2-7; D is perhaps TRBD1 (6 bases). Germline lookup yields CDR1 MNHNS and CDR2 SASEGT. The V gene lost 7 bases and the J gene lost 9 bases, with 16 bases spanning the gap. This CDR3 is 12 amino acids long.

This clone was recorded once. V is TRBV6-5 and J is TRBJ2-2; D is perhaps TRBD1 (6 bases). The V gene's germline CDR1 is MNHEY and CDR2 SVGAGI. The ends were cut back, 6 bases at V and 5 bases at J, with 13 bases in the middle. This CDR3 spans 14 amino acids. CDR3 loop: CASRVQGLTGELFF. DNA of the CDR3: TGTGCCAGCAGGGTACAGGGTTTAACCGGGGAGCTGTTTTTT.

The rearrangement uses TRBV5-6 and TRBJ1-5; D remains unclear. The germline V gene encodes CDR1 SGHDT and CDR2 YYEEEE. Trimming removed 0 bases from V and 2 bases from J, with 9 bases in between. The CDR3 has 15 amino acids. The CDR3 loop reads CASSLAGGGNQPQHF. In DNA form, the CDR3 reads TGTGCCAGCAGCTTGGCAGGAGGAGGCAATCAGCCCCAGCATTTT. The full variable domain, its missing parts supplied by reference TRBV5-6 and TRBJ1-5, is DAGVTQSPTHLIKTRGQQVTLRCSPKSGHDTVSWYQQALGQGPQFIFQYYEEEERQRGNFPDRFSGHQFPNYSSELNVNALLLGDSALYLCASSLAGGGNQPQHFGDGTRLSIL.

The genes are TRBV5-6 and TRBJ1-1, with D unresolved. V was cut by 4 bases and J by 7 bases, with 11 bases left in between. CDR3 size: 12 residues. Germline CDR1 and CDR2: SGHDT and YYEEEE. CDR3 loop: CASSNGPLEAFF. CDR3 coding DNA: TGTGCCAGCAGCAACGGACCCCTTGAAGCTTTCTTT.

V gene TRBV11-2 combines with J gene TRBJ1-5, with a tentative D call TRBD1 (5 bases). With 4 bases removed from V and 4 bases from J, the gap between germline ends came to 11 bases. Germline lookup yields CDR1 SGHAT and CDR2 FQNNGV. This CDR3 region has 14 residues. The CDR3, as DNA: TGTGCCAGCAGCTCTCCTGGGGGGAATCAGCCCCAGCATTTT. It yields the protein CASSSPGGNQPQHF.